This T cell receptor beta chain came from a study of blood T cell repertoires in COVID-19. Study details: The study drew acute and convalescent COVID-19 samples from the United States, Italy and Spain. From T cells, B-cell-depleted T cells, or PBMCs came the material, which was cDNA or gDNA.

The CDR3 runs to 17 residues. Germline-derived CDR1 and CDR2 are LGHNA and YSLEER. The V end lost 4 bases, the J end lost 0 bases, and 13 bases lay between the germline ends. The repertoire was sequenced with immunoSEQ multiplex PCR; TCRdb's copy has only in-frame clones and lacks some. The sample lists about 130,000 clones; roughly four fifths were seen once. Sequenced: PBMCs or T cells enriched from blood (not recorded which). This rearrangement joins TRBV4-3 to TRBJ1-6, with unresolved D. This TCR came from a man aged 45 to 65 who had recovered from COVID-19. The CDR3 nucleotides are TGCGCCAGCAGCCCAACAGTTTCGATCTCCTATAATTCACCCCTCCACTTT. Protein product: CASSPTVSISYNSPLHF.